This T cell receptor beta chain is from a study of T cell repertoires in cytomegalovirus infection. V was clipped by 0 bases and J by 2 bases, with 7 bases between them. The CDR3 has 14 residues. The germline gives CDR1 MNHEY, CDR2 SVGEGT. TCRdb called the reads again in MiXCR, with one record for every CDR3 protein. The sample records around 530,000 distinct CDR3 sequences, approximately 26% being singletons. The chain joins TRBV6-2 or TRBV6-3 to TRBJ1-1; a weak D match, TRBD1 (5 bases). The clonotype was recovered from a human donor in good health (CMV status not recorded). Some clones in this sample may be carry-over from other donors' samples. What was sequenced was PBMCs. CDR3 bases: TGTGCCAGCAGTTACTCCCAGGGTAACACTGAAGCTTTCTTT. This sequence encodes CASSYSQGNTEAFF.